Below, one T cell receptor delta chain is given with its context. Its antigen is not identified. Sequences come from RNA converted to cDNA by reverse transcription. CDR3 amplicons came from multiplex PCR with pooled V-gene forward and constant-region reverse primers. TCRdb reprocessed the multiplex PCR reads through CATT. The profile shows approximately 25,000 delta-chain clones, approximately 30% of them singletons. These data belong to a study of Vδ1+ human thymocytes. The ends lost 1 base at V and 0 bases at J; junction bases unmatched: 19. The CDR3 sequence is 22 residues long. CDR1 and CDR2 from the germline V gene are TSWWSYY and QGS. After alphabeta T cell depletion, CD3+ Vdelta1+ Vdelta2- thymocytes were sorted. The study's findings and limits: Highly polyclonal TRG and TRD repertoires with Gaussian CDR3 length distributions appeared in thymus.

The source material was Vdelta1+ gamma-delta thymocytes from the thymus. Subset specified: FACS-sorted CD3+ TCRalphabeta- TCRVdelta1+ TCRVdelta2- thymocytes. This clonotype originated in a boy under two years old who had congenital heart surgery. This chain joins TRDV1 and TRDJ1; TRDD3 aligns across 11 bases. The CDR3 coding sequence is TGTGCTCTTGGGGAACCCCACTTAACCGTTCGGTGGGGGATACGCTACACCGATAAACTCATCTTT. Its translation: CALGEPHLTVRWGIRYTDKLIF.